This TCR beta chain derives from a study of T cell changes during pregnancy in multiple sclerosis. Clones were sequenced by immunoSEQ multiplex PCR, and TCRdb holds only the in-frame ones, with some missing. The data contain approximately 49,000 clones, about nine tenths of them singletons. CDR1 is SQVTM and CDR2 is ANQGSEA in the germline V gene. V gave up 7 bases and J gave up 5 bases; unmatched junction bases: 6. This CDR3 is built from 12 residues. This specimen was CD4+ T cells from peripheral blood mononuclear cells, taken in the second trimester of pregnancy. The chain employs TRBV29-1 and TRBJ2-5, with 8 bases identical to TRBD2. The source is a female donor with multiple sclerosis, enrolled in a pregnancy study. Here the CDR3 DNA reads TGCAGCGCACGGGGGGGCGATGAGACCCAGTACTTC. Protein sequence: CSARGGDETQYF.